This entry lists 24 T cell receptor beta chains sequenced from one sample in a study of CD8 T cells in acute hepatitis C reinfection. TCRdb's table, derived via immunoSEQ multiplex PCR, lists solely in-frame clones and lacks some. Of around 36,000 clones listed, 80% to 90% are singletons. Time point given: naive CD8 control sorted from an acute-time-point sample. The material sequenced was naive CD8+ T cells from PBMCs. The receptors derive from a woman aged 18-30 years who spontaneously cleared hepatitis C infection.

The count of this clone is one. V is TRBV27 and J is TRBJ1-1, with 9 positions matching TRBD1. CDR3 length equals 12 residues. The ends lost 2 bases at V and 8 bases at J; junction bases unmatched: 0. Per germline, CDR1 MNHEY and CDR2 SMNVEV (reference sequence). DNA of the CDR3: TGTGCCAGCAGTTTAACAGGGGGCGAAGCTTTCTTT. It yields the protein CASSLTGGEAFF.

The chain has TRBV7-3 and TRBJ2-3, with 7 bases fitting TRBD1. The length of the CDR3 is 16 residues. V shed 6 bases and J 2 bases; nucleotides not matched to a gene: 11. Germline V gene data show CDR1 as SGHTA and CDR2 as FQGTGA. CDR3 sequence reads: CASREQGTLSTDTQYF. CDR3 nucleotide sequence: TGTGCCAGCAGAGAACAGGGGACCCTATCCACAGATACGCAGTATTTT.

This chain uses TRBV5-5 with TRBJ1-2, with a possible D match to TRBD1 (5 bases). CDR1 and CDR2 (germline): SGHKS, YYEKEE (reference sequence). Trimming cost V 7 bases and J 7 bases, with 26 bases left between them. This CDR3 has 16 amino acids. CDR3 amino acids: CASRQEQVEVTSGYTF. For the CDR3, the DNA is TGTGCCAGCCGGCAAGAACAGGTTGAGGTTACTTCTGGCTACACCTTC.

The gene calls are TRBV13 and TRBJ2-1, with TRBD2 identical over 8 bases. The V and J ends lost 3 bases and 0 bases, in that order; junction bases with no gene match: 4. The CDR3 spans 16 residues. The germline gives CDR1 PRHDT, CDR2 FYEKMQ (reference sequence). CDR3 bases: TGTGCCAGCAGCTTCCTAGCGGGTCTCTCCTACAATGAGCAGTTCTTC. Translated: CASSFLAGLSYNEQFF.

The chain combines TRBV10-3 with TRBJ2-1; 7 bases fit TRBD2. The length of the CDR3 is 13 residues. Germline CDR1 and CDR2: ENHRY and SYGVKD. Losses at the gene ends were 8 bases for V and 3 bases for J; bases not matched to a gene: 4. As DNA, the CDR3 is TGTGCCATCGTTGCGGGGGTCTACAATGAGCAGTTCTTC. It codes for CAIVAGVYNEQFF.

V and J are TRBV7-6 and TRBJ2-1, with 10 bases aligning to TRBD2. This CDR3 comprises 17 residues. The junction had 12 bases not matched to a gene; V was cut back by 5 bases and J by 5 bases. Germline CDR1 and CDR2: SGHVS and FNYEAQ. CDR3 nucleotides: TGTGCCAGCAGCCATACGTACGACCTAGCGGGAGACAATGAGCAGTTCTTC. Protein sequence: CASSHTYDLAGDNEQFF. The full variable domain, its missing parts supplied by reference TRBV7-6 and TRBJ2-1, is GAGVSQSPRYKVTKRGQDVALRCDPISGHVSLYWYRQALGQGPEFLTYFNYEAQQDKSGLPNDRFSAERPEGSISTLTIQRTEQRDSAMYRCASSHTYDLAGDNEQFFGPGTRLTVL.

The chain recombines TRBV5-1 with TRBJ2-7, with 10 bases identical to TRBD2. The CDR3 has 13 residues. Germline V gene lookup returns CDR1 SGHRS and CDR2 YFSETQ. J was trimmed by 4 bases and V by 5 bases; bases with no gene match: 3. CDR3 sequence: CASSLAGVYEQYF. CDR3 nucleotides: TGCGCCAGCAGTCTAGCGGGAGTTTACGAGCAGTACTTC.

The chain recombines TRBV19 with TRBJ1-4; 9 nucleotides agree with TRBD1. The CDR3 has 15 amino acids. Looked up from germline, CDR1 is LNHDA and CDR2 is SQIVND (reference sequence). V shed 4 bases and J 8 bases; nucleotides not matched to a gene: 8. CDR3 nucleotides: TGTGCCAGTAGTAAATGGACAGGGGTAAGAGAAAAACTGTTTTTT. Protein product: CASSKWTGVREKLFF.

The V gene is TRBV13, the J gene TRBJ2-1; TRBD2 agrees at 10 bases. CDR1 PRHDT and CDR2 FYEKMQ come from the germline V gene (reference sequence). Trimming took 3 bases from V and 3 from J; bases not matched to a gene: 11. This CDR3 has 18 residues. As DNA, the CDR3 is TGTGCCAGCAGCTTTAATCCAGTAACTAGCGGGAACTACAATGAGCAGTTCTTC. The encoded protein is CASSFNPVTSGNYNEQFF.

In its sample, this clone was seen once. The V gene is TRBV14, the J gene TRBJ2-1; TRBD1 agrees at 8 bases. Per the germline V gene, CDR1 is SGHDN and CDR2 is FVKESK. CDR3 length: 15 amino acids. V was pared by 6 bases and J by 7 bases, with 11 bases of the junction left unmatched. Here the CDR3 reads CASRRSDRDANEQFF. The CDR3 DNA reads as TGTGCCAGCAGGCGGTCGGACAGGGATGCAAATGAGCAGTTCTTC.

This sequence joins TRBV29-1 and TRBJ1-1; no clear D. V lost 4 bases and J lost 0, with 15 bases in between. The CDR3 loop spans 15 amino acids. Germline CDR1 reads SQVTM; CDR2 reads ANQGSEA. The CDR3: CSVARADLMNTEAFF. The DNA of the CDR3 is TGCAGCGTTGCTCGGGCAGATTTGATGAACACTGAAGCTTTCTTT.

The chain links TRBV6-5 to TRBJ2-1; weak D call: TRBD1 (5 bases). Between the trimmed V and J ends, which lost 4 bases and 0 bases, there was a span of 10 bases. The CDR3 sequence is 15 residues long. Germline V gives CDR1 MNHEY, CDR2 SVGAGI. CDR3 bases: TGTGCCAGCAGTTCGACAGAGAGCTCCTACAATGAGCAGTTCTTC. This encodes CASSSTESSYNEQFF.

This chain links TRBV9 with TRBJ2-7, with D maybe TRBD2 (6 bases). The V gene lost 3 bases and the J gene lost 1 base, with 26 bases spanning the gap. From germline, CDR1 is SGDLS and CDR2 YYNGEE. There are 19 residues in the CDR3. The DNA of the CDR3 is TGTGCCAGCAGCGAAGGAGTAGCGGAAGCTTTGGGGCTTTCCTACGAGCAGTACTTC. Its protein is CASSEGVAEALGLSYEQYF.

Details on this clone: The same CDR3 arises from other DNA sequences in this sample as well. The chain combines TRBV27 with TRBJ2-7; D not resolved. This CDR3 is built from 12 residues. Germline V lookup: CDR1 MNHEY, CDR2 SMNVEV (reference sequence). The V end was cut by 2 bases, the J end by 1 base, with 3 bases between. The CDR3 loop reads CASSLPSYEQYF. CDR3 bases: TGTGCCAGCAGTTTACCATCCTACGAGCAGTACTTC.

CDR3 loop: CASSFGAIGEQYF. DNA for the CDR3: TGTGCCAGCAGCTTCGGGGCAATTGGCGAGCAGTACTTC. This chain joins TRBV5-8 and TRBJ2-7; tentatively, D is TRBD1 or TRBD2 (5 bases each). There are 13 residues in the CDR3. Germline values: CDR1 SGHTS, CDR2 YDEGEE. The ends were cut back, 2 bases at V and 6 bases at J, with 12 bases in the middle.

The chain joins TRBV10-2 to TRBJ1-1; D is unclear. This CDR3 has 14 amino acids. Deletions cut 4 bases from V and 1 base from J, with 10 bases between. The germline V gene has CDR1 WSHSY and CDR2 SAAADI. CDR3 loop: CASSVEIQNTEAFF. The CDR3 coding sequence is TGCGCCAGCAGTGTAGAAATTCAGAACACTGAAGCTTTCTTT.

J is TRBJ2-1 and V is TRBV6-5; 8 bases are shared with TRBD2. V shed 5 bases and J 0 bases; nucleotides not matched to a gene: 0. The germline V gene encodes CDR1 MNHEY and CDR2 SVGAGI. The length of the CDR3 is 14 residues. The CDR3 DNA sequence: TGTGCCAGCAGTAGCGGGAGCTCCTACAATGAGCAGTTCTTC. This codes for CASSSGSSYNEQFF.

The sample holds a few counts of this clone. This rearrangement joins TRBV27 to TRBJ2-7; TRBD1 matches 8 bases. This CDR3 has 14 residues. CDR1 and CDR2 (germline): MNHEY, SMNVEV (reference sequence). J lost 6 bases, V lost 5 bases, and 9 bases had no gene match. For the CDR3, the DNA is TGTGCCAGCAGTGGACAGGGCGATGTAAGCGAGCAGTACTTC. Encoded protein: CASSGQGDVSEQYF.

The V call is TRBV5-1, the J call TRBJ2-1; 7 nucleotides align to TRBD2. The CDR3 sequence is 13 residues long. V shed 7 bases and J 9 bases; nucleotides not matched to a gene: 10. Germline loops: CDR1 SGHRS, CDR2 YFSETQ. CDR3 in amino acids: CASYGGGIGEQFF. For the CDR3, the DNA is TGCGCCAGCTATGGGGGAGGGATTGGTGAGCAGTTCTTC.

The CDR3 is CASGAQRGVYNEQFF. Here the CDR3 DNA reads TGTGCCAGCGGCGCCCAGCGGGGAGTCTACAATGAGCAGTTCTTC. The chain recombines TRBV9 with TRBJ2-1; 7 positions agree with TRBD2. V was clipped by 7 bases and J by 3 bases; unmatched bases: 10. Germline loops: CDR1 SGDLS, CDR2 YYNGEE. The CDR3 has 15 amino acids.

The chain carries TRBV9 and TRBJ2-2, with unresolved D. The V end was cut by 3 bases, the J end by 6 bases, with 12 bases between. The length of the CDR3 is 14 residues. Germline loops: CDR1 SGDLS, CDR2 YYNGEE. Here the CDR3 reads CASSAPRAAGELFF. CDR3 coding DNA: TGTGCCAGCAGCGCCCCTCGGGCCGCCGGGGAGCTGTTTTTT.

The chain joins TRBV7-3 to TRBJ2-3; 9 positions match TRBD1. Germline CDR1 SGHTA, CDR2 FQGTGA. The CDR3 is 15 amino acids. Trimming removed 5 bases from V and 5 bases from J; junction bases left unmatched: 8. CDR3 amino acids: CASSPGQGSGDTQYF. The DNA of the CDR3 is TGTGCCAGCAGCCCAGGACAGGGGTCGGGAGATACGCAGTATTTT.

This chain uses TRBV27 with TRBJ1-1, with TRBD1 as a possible D gene (6 bases). CDR3 length equals 15 residues. Germline CDR1 and CDR2: MNHEY and SMNVEV (reference sequence). The ends were cut back, 7 bases at V and 0 bases at J, with 15 bases in the middle. CDR3 amino acids: CASKQGHLMNTEAFF. The CDR3 DNA follows: TGTGCCAGCAAACAGGGCCACCTCATGAACACTGAAGCTTTCTTT.

The rearrangement uses TRBV29-1 and TRBJ2-2; 8 nucleotides align to TRBD2. The CDR3 has 15 residues. Germline CDR1 SQVTM, CDR2 ANQGSEA. V shed 7 bases and J 4 bases; nucleotides not matched to a gene: 11. CDR3 DNA sequence: TGCAGCGCCGAAGGAGGGACTAGTCCCACCGGGGAGCTGTTTTTT. It encodes CSAEGGTSPTGELFF.